The rows below give T cell receptor beta chains drawn from one sample of a study of blood T cell repertoires in COVID-19. The table came from immunoSEQ multiplex PCR; TCRdb's copy has only in-frame clones and leaves some out. Altogether about 140,000 clones are present, approximately 84% being singletons, with the ten largest covering 4%. The sequencing input was peripheral blood. The source is an older woman with acute or convalescent COVID-19. The CDR3 runs from the conserved cysteine through the conserved F or W. D genes are given only for firm matches. Only part of the rows carry a size: once, few, many, or a class if the clone is expanded.

size: -; V: TRBV24-1; D: -; J: TRBJ1-5; DNA: TGTGCCACCTCCGAGGCTCGGTGGGATCAGCCCCAGCATTTT; CDR3: CATSEARWDQPQHF
size: -; V: TRBV4-1; D: TRBD2; J: TRBJ2-7; DNA: TGCGCCAGCAGTCGACTAGCGGACTCCCTTTATGACGAGCAGTACTTC; CDR3: CASSRLADSLYDEQYF
size: -; V: TRBV5-6; D: TRBD1; J: TRBJ2-5; DNA: TGTGCCAGCAGCAAACCACCGGGACAGGGGCAAGAGACCCAGTACTTC; CDR3: CASSKPPGQGQETQYF
size: -; V: TRBV7-3; D: TRBD1; J: TRBJ2-1; DNA: TGTGCCAGCAGCTCACAGGGGGTACCCTACAATGAGCAGTTCTTC; CDR3: CASSSQGVPYNEQFF
size: -; V: TRBV5-1; D: -; J: TRBJ1-1; DNA: TGCGCCAGCAGCTTGGCCCACAGGGACACTGAAGCTTTCTTT; CDR3: CASSLAHRDTEAFF
size: -; V: TRBV21-1; D: -; J: TRBJ2-3; DNA: TGTGCCAGCAGCAAGGTTGCTAGCAGCACAGATACGCAGTATTTT; CDR3: CASSKVASSTDTQYF
size: few; V: TRBV7-2; D: TRBD1; J: TRBJ2-7; DNA: TGTGCCAGCAGCCCACTCAACAGGGGCGAGCAGTACTTC; CDR3: CASSPLNRGEQYF
size: -; V: TRBV12-3/TRBV12-4; D: -; J: TRBJ2-7; DNA: TGTGCCAGCAGTTCTCACGAGCAGTACTTC; CDR3: CASSSHEQYF
size: -; V: TRBV28; D: TRBD2; J: TRBJ2-7; DNA: TGTGCCAGCACGGGACTAGCGATTCCCTACGAGCAGTACTTC; CDR3: CASTGLAIPYEQYF
size: -; V: TRBV9; D: -; J: TRBJ2-4; DNA: TGTGCCAGCAGCCCATATCGTAGAAGCGAAAACATTCAGTACTTC; CDR3: CASSPYRRSENIQYF
size: -; V: TRBV5-4; D: TRBD2; J: TRBJ2-1; DNA: TGTGCCAGCAGCTTCATGACTAGCGGGGACGGGTGGAATGAGCAGTTCTTC; CDR3: CASSFMTSGDGWNEQFF
size: -; V: TRBV19; D: -; J: TRBJ2-2; DNA: TGTGCCAGTAGACAGGACGGGGGGCTGGGCGGGGAGCTGTTTTTT; CDR3: CASRQDGGLGGELFF
size: few; V: TRBV11-2; D: TRBD2; J: TRBJ2-1; DNA: TGTGCCAGCAGCTTGGGGACTAGCGGGAGGGCCGATGAGCAGTTCTTC; CDR3: CASSLGTSGRADEQFF
size: -; V: TRBV6-5; D: -; J: TRBJ1-2; DNA: TGTGCCAGCATCCGACAGGAGGATGGCTACACCTTC; CDR3: CASIRQEDGYTF
size: -; V: TRBV21-1; D: -; J: TRBJ2-7; DNA: TGTGCCAGCAGCAAAGTCAGACACAGGGGGGCGTTGAAGCAGTACTTC; CDR3: CASSKVRHRGALKQYF
size: -; V: TRBV28; D: -; J: TRBJ1-2; DNA: TGTGCCAGCGAAGGGGGCTATGGCTACACCTTC; CDR3: CASEGGYGYTF
size: few; V: TRBV12-3/TRBV12-4; D: -; J: TRBJ1-1; DNA: TGTGCCAGCAGTCCTGGACAGAACACTGAAGCTTTCTTT; CDR3: CASSPGQNTEAFF
size: -; V: TRBV4-1; D: TRBD1; J: TRBJ1-2; DNA: TGCGCCAGCAGCCAAGGACTTAGGGACAGGGAGGGAAATGGCTACACCTTC; CDR3: CASSQGLRDREGNGYTF
size: -; V: TRBV2; D: TRBD2; J: TRBJ2-7; DNA: TGTGCCAGCATGGGACTAGCGGGAGGGTCCTTCTACGAGCAGTACTTC; CDR3: CASMGLAGGSFYEQYF
size: -; V: TRBV28; D: -; J: TRBJ1-4; DNA: TGTGCCAGCAGTGCCGGAGGTGCAACTAATGAAAAACTGTTTTTT; CDR3: CASSAGGATNEKLFF
size: -; V: TRBV9; D: -; J: TRBJ1-5; DNA: TGTGCCAGCAGCGTAGACGGGAGCAATCAGCCCCAGCATTTT; CDR3: CASSVDGSNQPQHF
size: -; V: TRBV12-3/TRBV12-4; D: -; J: TRBJ2-3; DNA: TGTGCCAGCAGTTTCGGAGAGCCAGATACGCAGTATTTT; CDR3: CASSFGEPDTQYF
size: -; V: TRBV6-5; D: -; J: TRBJ1-2; DNA: TGTGCCAGCAGGACAGATGCTAACTATGGCTACACCTTC; CDR3: CASRTDANYGYTF
size: -; V: TRBV7-2; D: -; J: TRBJ1-6; DNA: TGTGCCAGCAGCTTGAGGGGGAATAATTCACCCCTCCACTTT; CDR3: CASSLRGNNSPLHF
size: -; V: TRBV3-1/TRBV3-2; D: -; J: TRBJ1-3; DNA: TGTGCCAGCAGCCAAGATTTGGGTAGGGTAGGACAAGGAAACACCATATATTTT; CDR3: CASSQDLGRVGQGNTIYF
size: -; V: TRBV5-1; D: -; J: TRBJ1-2; DNA: TGCGCCAGCAGGGAGGGACTGATCTATGGCTACACCTTC; CDR3: CASREGLIYGYTF
size: -; V: TRBV24-1; D: -; J: TRBJ2-5; DNA: TGTGCCACCAGTGACCCCGGGGAGGGGGTTGAGACCCAGTACTTC; CDR3: CATSDPGEGVETQYF
size: few; V: TRBV7-9; D: -; J: TRBJ1-2; DNA: TGTGCCAGCAGCTTAGTTGGGGGGAGCTATGGCTACACCTTC; CDR3: CASSLVGGSYGYTF
size: once; V: TRBV9; D: TRBD1; J: TRBJ2-7; DNA: TGTGCCAGCAGCCCCCGGGACAGGGTCCACGAGCAGTACTTC; CDR3: CASSPRDRVHEQYF
size: -; V: TRBV23-1; D: -; J: TRBJ1-2; DNA: TGCGCCAGCAGTCAATCGAATCTAGGTACCGGCTACACCTTC; CDR3: CASSQSNLGTGYTF
size: -; V: TRBV19; D: -; J: TRBJ1-2; DNA: TGTGCCAGTAGTATAGATCGGACGGCGGGGTATGGCTACACCTTC; CDR3: CASSIDRTAGYGYTF
size: -; V: TRBV12-3/TRBV12-4; D: -; J: TRBJ1-1; DNA: TGTGCCAGCAGTTACTTAGGGGCAGCCGCTTTCTTT; CDR3: CASSYLGAAAFF
size: -; V: TRBV6-6; D: TRBD2; J: TRBJ2-3; DNA: TGTGCCAGCAGGCTAGCGGGAGGGCAGACGGGAGATACGCAGTATTTT; CDR3: CASRLAGGQTGDTQYF
size: -; V: TRBV16; D: -; J: TRBJ1-2; DNA: TGTGCCAGCAGCCAATTGAGGGGGACCCCCTATGGCTACACCTTC; CDR3: CASSQLRGTPYGYTF
size: -; V: TRBV9; D: TRBD1; J: TRBJ1-4; DNA: TGTGCCAGCGGAGGGACAGGATCAAATGAAAAACTGTTTTTT; CDR3: CASGGTGSNEKLFF
size: -; V: TRBV4-1; D: -; J: TRBJ2-7; DNA: TGCGCCAGCGCTCGGACACAGGGAGCTTACGAGCAGTACTTC; CDR3: CASARTQGAYEQYF
size: -; V: TRBV20-1; D: -; J: TRBJ1-5; DNA: TGCAGTGCTAGTTGGCAGTCTTATAGCAATCAGCCCCAGCATTTT; CDR3: CSASWQSYSNQPQHF
size: -; V: TRBV5-6; D: -; J: TRBJ1-6; DNA: TGTGCCAGCAGCTTGGTCAGGGTGGGTTCACCCCTCCACTTT; CDR3: CASSLVRVGSPLHF
size: -; V: TRBV2; D: TRBD2; J: TRBJ2-1; DNA: TGTGCCAGCAGACAAGGACTAGCGGGAGCGTCTGAGCAGTTCTTC; CDR3: CASRQGLAGASEQFF
size: -; V: TRBV28; D: TRBD1; J: TRBJ1-4; DNA: TGTGCCAGCAGTTTGGGCGTTAGGGCAGGGGGCGAAAAACTGTTTTTT; CDR3: CASSLGVRAGGEKLFF
size: -; V: TRBV7-2; D: -; J: TRBJ1-6; DNA: TGTGCCAGCAGCTTAGCGACCGGGGGACCCCTCCACTTT; CDR3: CASSLATGGPLHF